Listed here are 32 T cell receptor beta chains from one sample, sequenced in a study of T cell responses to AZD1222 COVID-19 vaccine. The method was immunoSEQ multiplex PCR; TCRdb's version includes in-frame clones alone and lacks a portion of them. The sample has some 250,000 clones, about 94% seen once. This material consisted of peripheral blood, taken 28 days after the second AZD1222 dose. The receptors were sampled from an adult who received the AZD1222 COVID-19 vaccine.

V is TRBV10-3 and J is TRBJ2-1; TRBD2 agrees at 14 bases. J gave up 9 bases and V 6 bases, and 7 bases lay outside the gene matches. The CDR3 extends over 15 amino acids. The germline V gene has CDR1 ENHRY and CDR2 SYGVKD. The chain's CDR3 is CAISPTSGGVGEQFF. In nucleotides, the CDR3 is TGTGCCATCAGCCCGACTAGCGGGGGGGTTGGTGAGCAGTTCTTC.

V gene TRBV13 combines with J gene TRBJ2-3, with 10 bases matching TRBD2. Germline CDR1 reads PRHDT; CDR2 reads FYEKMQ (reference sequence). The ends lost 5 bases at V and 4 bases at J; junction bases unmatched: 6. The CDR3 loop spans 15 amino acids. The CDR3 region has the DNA TGTGCCAGCAGCCCAGCGGGAGGGCTGGCAGATACGCAGTATTTT. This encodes CASSPAGGLADTQYF. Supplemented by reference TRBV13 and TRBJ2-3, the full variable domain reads AAGVIQSPRHLIKEKRETATLKCYPIPRHDTVYWYQQGPGQDPQFLISFYEKMQSDKGSIPDRFSAQQFSDYHSELNMSSLELGDSALYFCASSPAGGLADTQYFGPGTRLTVL.

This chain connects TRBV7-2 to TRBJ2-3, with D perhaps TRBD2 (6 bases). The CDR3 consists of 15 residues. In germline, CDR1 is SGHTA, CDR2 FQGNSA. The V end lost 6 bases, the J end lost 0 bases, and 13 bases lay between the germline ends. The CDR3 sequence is CASSSGTSSTDTQYF. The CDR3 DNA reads TGTGCCAGCAGTTCCGGGACTTCTAGCACAGATACGCAGTATTTT.

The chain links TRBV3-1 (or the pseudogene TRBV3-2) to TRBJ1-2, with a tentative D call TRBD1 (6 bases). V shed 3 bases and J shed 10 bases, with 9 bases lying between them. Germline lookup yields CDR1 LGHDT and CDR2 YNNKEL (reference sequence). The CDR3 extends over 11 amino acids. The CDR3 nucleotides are TGTGCCAGCAGCCAGAACAGGGACTACACCTTC. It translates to CASSQNRDYTF.

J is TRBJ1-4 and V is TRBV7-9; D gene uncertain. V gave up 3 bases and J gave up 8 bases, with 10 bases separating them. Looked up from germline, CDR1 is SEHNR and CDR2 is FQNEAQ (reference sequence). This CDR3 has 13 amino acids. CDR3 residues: CASSFDAREKLFF. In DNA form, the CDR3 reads TGTGCCAGCAGCTTCGACGCAAGGGAAAAACTGTTTTTT.

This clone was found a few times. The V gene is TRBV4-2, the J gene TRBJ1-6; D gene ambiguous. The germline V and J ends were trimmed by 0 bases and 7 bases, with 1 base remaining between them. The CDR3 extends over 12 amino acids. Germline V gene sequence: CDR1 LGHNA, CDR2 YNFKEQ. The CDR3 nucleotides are TGTGCCAGCAGCCAAGAGAATTCACCCCTCCACTTT. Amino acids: CASSQENSPLHF.

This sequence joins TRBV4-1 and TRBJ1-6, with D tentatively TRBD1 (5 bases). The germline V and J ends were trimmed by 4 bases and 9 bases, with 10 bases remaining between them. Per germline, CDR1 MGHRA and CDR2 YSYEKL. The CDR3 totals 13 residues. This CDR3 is CASSPWGGSPLHF. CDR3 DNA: TGCGCCAGCAGCCCCTGGGGGGGTTCACCCCTCCACTTT.

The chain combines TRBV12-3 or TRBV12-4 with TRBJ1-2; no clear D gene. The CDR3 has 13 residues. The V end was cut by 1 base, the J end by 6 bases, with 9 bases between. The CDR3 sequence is CASSLEYSNGYTF. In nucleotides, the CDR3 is TGTGCCAGCAGTTTAGAATACTCTAATGGCTACACCTTC.

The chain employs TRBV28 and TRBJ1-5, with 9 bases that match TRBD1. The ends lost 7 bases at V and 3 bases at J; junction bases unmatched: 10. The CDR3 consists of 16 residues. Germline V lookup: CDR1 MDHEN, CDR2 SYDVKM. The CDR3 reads CASTPRGTGSNQPQHF. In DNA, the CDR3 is TGTGCCAGCACTCCTAGGGGGACAGGGTCCAATCAGCCCCAGCATTTT.

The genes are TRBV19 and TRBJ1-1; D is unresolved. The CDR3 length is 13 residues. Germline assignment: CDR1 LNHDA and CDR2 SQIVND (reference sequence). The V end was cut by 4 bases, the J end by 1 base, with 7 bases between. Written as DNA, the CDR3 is TGTGCCAGTAGTACCCGACAGAACACTGAAGCTTTCTTT. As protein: CASSTRQNTEAFF. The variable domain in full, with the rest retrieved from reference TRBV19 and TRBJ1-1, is DGGITQSPKYLFRKEGQNVTLSCEQNLNHDAMYWYRQDPGQGLRLIYYSQIVNDFQKGDIAEGYSVSREKKESFPLTVTSAQKNPTAFYLCASSTRQNTEAFFGQGTRLTVV.

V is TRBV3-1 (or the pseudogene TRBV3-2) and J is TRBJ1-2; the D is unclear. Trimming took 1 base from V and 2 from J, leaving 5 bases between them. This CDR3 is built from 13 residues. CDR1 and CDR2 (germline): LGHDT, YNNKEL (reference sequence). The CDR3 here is CASSQVLNYGYTF. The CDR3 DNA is TGTGCCAGCAGCCAAGTGTTAAACTATGGCTACACCTTC.

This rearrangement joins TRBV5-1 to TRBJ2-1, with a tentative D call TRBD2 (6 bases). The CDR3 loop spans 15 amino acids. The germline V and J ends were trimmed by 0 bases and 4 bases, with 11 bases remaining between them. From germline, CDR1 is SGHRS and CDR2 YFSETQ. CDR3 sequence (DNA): TGCGCCAGCAGCTTGGGCGGGGTTGTTTACAATGAGCAGTTCTTC. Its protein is CASSLGGVVYNEQFF.

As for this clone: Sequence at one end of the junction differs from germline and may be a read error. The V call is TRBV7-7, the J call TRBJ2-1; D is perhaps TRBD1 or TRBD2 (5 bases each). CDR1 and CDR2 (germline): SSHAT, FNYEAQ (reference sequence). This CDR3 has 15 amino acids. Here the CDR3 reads CASSLAPTAYNEQFF. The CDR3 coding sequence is TGTGCTAGCAGCTTAGCGCCGACAGCTTACAATGAGCAGTTCTTC.

CDR3 protein: CASSQVSGGGTDTQYF. CDR3 bases: TGTGCCAGCAGCCAAGTGAGCGGTGGGGGTACAGATACGCAGTATTTT. This chain uses TRBV3-1 (or the pseudogene TRBV3-2) with TRBJ2-3; D may be TRBD1 or TRBD2 (5 bases each). The germline CDR1 and CDR2 sequences are LGHDT and YNNKEL (reference sequence). This CDR3 spans 16 amino acids. The V gene lost 1 base and the J gene lost 3 bases, with 14 bases spanning the gap.

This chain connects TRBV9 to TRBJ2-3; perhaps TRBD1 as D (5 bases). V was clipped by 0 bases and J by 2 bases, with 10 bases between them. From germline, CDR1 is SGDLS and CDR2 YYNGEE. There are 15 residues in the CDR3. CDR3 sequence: CASSVGGLNTDTQYF. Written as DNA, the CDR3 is TGTGCCAGCAGCGTAGGGGGCTTGAACACAGATACGCAGTATTTT.

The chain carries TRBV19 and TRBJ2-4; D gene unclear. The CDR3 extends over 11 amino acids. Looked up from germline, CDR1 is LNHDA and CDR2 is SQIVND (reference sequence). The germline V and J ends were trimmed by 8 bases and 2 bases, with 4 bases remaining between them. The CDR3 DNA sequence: TGTGCCAGTGGGTCCAAAAACATTCAGTACTTC. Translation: CASGSKNIQYF. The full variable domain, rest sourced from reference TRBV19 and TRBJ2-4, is DGGITQSPKYLFRKEGQNVTLSCEQNLNHDAMYWYRQDPGQGLRLIYYSQIVNDFQKGDIAEGYSVSREKKESFPLTVTSAQKNPTAFYLCASGSKNIQYFGAGTRLSVL.

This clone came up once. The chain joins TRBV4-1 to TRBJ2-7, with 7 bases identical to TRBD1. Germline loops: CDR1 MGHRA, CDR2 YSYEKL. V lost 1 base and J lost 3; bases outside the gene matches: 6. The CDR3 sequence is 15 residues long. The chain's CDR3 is CASSQGGTVLYEQYF. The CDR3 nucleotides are TGCGCCAGCAGCCAAGGGGGGACAGTGCTCTACGAGCAGTACTTC.

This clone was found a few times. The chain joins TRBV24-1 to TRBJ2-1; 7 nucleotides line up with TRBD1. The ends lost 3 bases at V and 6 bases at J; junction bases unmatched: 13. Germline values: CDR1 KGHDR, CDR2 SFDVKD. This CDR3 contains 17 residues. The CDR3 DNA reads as TGTGCCACCAGTGATCCCCGGAGTAGGGGGCGAGGCAATGAGCAGTTCTTC. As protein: CATSDPRSRGRGNEQFF.

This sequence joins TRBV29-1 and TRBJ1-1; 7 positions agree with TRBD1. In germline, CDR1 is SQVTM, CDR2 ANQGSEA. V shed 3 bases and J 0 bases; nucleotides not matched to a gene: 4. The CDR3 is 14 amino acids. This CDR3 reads CSVEPGQLNTEAFF. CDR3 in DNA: TGCAGCGTTGAGCCGGGACAGTTGAACACTGAAGCTTTCTTT.

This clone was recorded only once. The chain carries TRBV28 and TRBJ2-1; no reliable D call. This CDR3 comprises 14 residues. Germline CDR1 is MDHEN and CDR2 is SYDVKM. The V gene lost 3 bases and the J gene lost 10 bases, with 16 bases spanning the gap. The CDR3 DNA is TGTGCCAGCAGTTTTGCTGGCGCAGGACGCGAGCAGTTCTTC. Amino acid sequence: CASSFAGAGREQFF.

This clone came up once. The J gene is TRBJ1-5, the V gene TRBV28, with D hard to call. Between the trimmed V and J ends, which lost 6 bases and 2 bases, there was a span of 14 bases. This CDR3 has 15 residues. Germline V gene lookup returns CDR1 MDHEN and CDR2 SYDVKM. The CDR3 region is CASSTSPPGNQPQHF. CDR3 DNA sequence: TGTGCCAGCAGCACCAGCCCCCCGGGCAATCAGCCCCAGCATTTT.

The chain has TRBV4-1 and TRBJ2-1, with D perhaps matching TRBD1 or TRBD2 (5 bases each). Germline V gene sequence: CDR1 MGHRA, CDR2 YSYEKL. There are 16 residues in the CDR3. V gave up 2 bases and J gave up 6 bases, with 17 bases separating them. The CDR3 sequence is CASSQSRDIRGNEQFF. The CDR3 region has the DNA TGCGCCAGCAGCCAAAGCCGGGATATTAGGGGCAATGAGCAGTTCTTC.

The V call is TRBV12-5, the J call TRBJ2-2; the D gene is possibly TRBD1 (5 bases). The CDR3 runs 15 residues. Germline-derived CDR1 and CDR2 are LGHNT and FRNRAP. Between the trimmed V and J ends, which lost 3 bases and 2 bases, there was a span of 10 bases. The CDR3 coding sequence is TGTGCTAGTGGTTTCCAGACAGTTAACACCGGGGAGCTGTTTTTT. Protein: CASGFQTVNTGELFF.

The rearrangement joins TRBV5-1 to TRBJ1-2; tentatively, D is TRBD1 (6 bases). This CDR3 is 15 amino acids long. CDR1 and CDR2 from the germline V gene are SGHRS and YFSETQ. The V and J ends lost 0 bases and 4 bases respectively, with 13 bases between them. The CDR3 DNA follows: TGCGCCAGCAGCTTGGGGACAGCGTCCGCCTATGGCTACACCTTC. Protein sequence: CASSLGTASAYGYTF. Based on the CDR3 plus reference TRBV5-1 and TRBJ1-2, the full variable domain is KAGVTQTPRYLIKTRGQQVTLSCSPISGHRSVSWYQQTPGQGLQFLFEYFSETQRNKGNFPGRFSGRQFSNSRSEMNVSTLELGDSALYLCASSLGTASAYGYTFGSGTRLTVV.

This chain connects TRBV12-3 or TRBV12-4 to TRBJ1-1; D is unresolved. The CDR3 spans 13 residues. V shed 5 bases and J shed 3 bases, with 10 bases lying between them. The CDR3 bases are TGTGCCAGCAGTCCTAACTCATACACTGAAGCTTTCTTT. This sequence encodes CASSPNSYTEAFF.

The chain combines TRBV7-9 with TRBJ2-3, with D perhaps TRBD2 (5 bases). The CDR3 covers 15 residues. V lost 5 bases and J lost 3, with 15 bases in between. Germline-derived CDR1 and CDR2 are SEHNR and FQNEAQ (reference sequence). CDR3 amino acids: CASSPQGRATDTQYF. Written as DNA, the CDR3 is TGTGCCAGCAGCCCCCAAGGGAGAGCGACAGATACGCAGTATTTT.

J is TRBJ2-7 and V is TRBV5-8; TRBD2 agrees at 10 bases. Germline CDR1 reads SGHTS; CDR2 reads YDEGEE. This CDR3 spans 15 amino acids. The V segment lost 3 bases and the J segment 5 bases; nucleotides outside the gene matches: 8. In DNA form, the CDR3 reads TGTGCCAGCAGCTCCCCTAGCGGGAGTACCAACGAGCAGTACTTC. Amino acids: CASSSPSGSTNEQYF.

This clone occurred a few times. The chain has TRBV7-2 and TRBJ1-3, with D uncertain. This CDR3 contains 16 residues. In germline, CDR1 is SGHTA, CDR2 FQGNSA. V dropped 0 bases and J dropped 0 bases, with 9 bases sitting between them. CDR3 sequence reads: CASSLAQVPSGNTIYF. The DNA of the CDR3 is TGTGCCAGCAGCTTAGCGCAGGTACCCTCTGGAAACACCATATATTTT.

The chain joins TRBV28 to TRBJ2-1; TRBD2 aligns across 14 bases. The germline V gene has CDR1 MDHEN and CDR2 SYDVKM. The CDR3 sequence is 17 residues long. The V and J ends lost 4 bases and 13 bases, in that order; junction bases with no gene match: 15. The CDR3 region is CASSSQPGLAGERRQFF. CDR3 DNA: TGTGCCAGCAGTTCCCAGCCGGGACTAGCGGGAGAGAGGCGTCAGTTCTTC.

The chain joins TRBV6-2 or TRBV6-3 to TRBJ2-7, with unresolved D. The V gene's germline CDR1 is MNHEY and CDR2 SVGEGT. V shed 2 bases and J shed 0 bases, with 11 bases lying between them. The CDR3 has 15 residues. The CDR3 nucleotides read TGTGCCAGCAGTTACATAGGGAAAAGCTCCTACGAGCAGTACTTC. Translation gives CASSYIGKSSYEQYF.

The CDR3 DNA reads TGTGCCACCAGCAGAGGGCAGACTAGCGGGAGCTACAATGAGCAGTTCTTC. Encoded protein: CATSRGQTSGSYNEQFF. V is TRBV15 and J is TRBJ2-1; 12 positions agree with TRBD2. This CDR3 has 17 amino acids. The germline CDR1 and CDR2 sequences are LNHNV and YYDKDF (reference sequence). Trimming removed 1 base from V and 3 bases from J; junction bases left unmatched: 4.

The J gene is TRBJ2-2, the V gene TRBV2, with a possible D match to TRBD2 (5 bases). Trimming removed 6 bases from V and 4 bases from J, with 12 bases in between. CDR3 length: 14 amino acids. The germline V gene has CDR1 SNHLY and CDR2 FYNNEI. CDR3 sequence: CASSLDSRTGELFF. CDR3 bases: TGTGCCAGCAGCCTGGACTCGCGCACCGGGGAGCTGTTTTTT.